This T cell receptor (beta chain) came from a study of cytomegalovirus exposure and HLA in healthy donors. Study-wide results and caveats: Because they were indistinguishable, some V segments, including TRBV6-2 and TRBV6-3, were excluded. With DRB1 most and HLA-C fewest, TCR association rates differed between HLA loci in a later analysis. Researchers reported in a later analysis that a missense DCLRE1C variant was tied to TCR beta V- and J-gene trimming. Altogether, 150 to 200 TCR beta chains were recorded as cytomegalovirus-associated.

The CDR3 totals 15 residues. V lost 4 bases to trimming and J lost 6 bases; unmatched junction nucleotides: 8. Germline CDR1 SGHRS, CDR2 YFSETQ. Notes on this clone: Its antigen is not identified.

PCR was performed using 60 Vbeta and 13 Jbeta primers. The data were produced by immunoSEQ multiplex PCR, yet TCRdb's version contains in-frame clones alone and is incomplete. This sample has 55,000 to 85,000 clones, with approximately 75% found just once. V and J are TRBV5-1 and TRBJ2-7, with 12 positions matching TRBD1. Material for sequencing was PBMCs. The clonotype originates from a woman aged 40 to 50 in good health and CMV-seropositive. The CDR3 spells CASSGGQGARAEQYF. CDR3 coding DNA: TGCGCCAGCAGCGGGGGACAGGGGGCGAGGGCCGAGCAGTACTTC.